A single sample is the source of the 15 T cell receptor beta chains below, sequenced in a study of T cell responses to AZD1222 COVID-19 vaccine (dated by TCRdb to about 2021). The protocol used for the library was the immunoSEQ multiplex PCR assay. Imported from immuneACCESS, the table was reduced by TCRdb to in-frame sequences with V and J called. These copies leave out some clones; in studies compared against another copy, an unresolved V gene accounts for under half, and the cause of the remainder is not known. The sample contains over 150,000 clones, approximately 90% of them found a single time. 2.6% of the sample is held by the ten biggest clonotypes. In the paper's terms, the time point label means: baseline before first vaccination. The source material was peripheral blood, sampled on day 0 of AZD1222 vaccination. These receptors came from an adult in good health.

This clone showed up just once. The CDR3 sequence: CASSRSGTSSYEQYF. In DNA, the CDR3 is TGTGCCAGCAGTCGGTCCGGGACTAGCTCCTACGAGCAGTACTTC. The V and J genes are TRBV27 and TRBJ2-7; TRBD2 matches 8 bases. Germline CDR1 reads MNHEY; CDR2 reads SMNVEV (reference sequence). CDR3 length: 15 amino acids. Trimming removed 5 bases from V and 0 bases from J; junction bases left unmatched: 6.

This chain uses TRBV6-2 or TRBV6-3 with TRBJ2-3; D call uncertain. Germline V gives CDR1 MNHEY, CDR2 SVGEGT. The CDR3 totals 15 residues. V was pared by 2 bases and J by 0 bases, with 9 bases between. CDR3 sequence reads: CASSYPYSSTDTQYF. The CDR3 coding sequence is TGTGCCAGCAGTTACCCGTACTCGAGCACAGATACGCAGTATTTT.

This sequence joins TRBV6-1 and TRBJ1-2; TRBD1 might be the D (6 bases). The germline V gene encodes CDR1 MNHNS and CDR2 SASEGT. Trimming took off 0 bases at V and 5 bases at J, with 19 bases between the two ends. CDR3 size: 17 residues. CDR3 loop: CASSEALATGWRYGYTF. The CDR3 nucleotides are TGTGCCAGCAGTGAAGCGCTGGCGACAGGTTGGAGATATGGCTACACCTTC.

V usage is TRBV28 and J usage is TRBJ2-7; 8 positions agree with TRBD2. Germline V gives CDR1 MDHEN, CDR2 SYDVKM. With 6 bases clipped from V and 7 bases from J, the junction kept 14 bases outside the gene matches. The CDR3 is 15 residues long. CDR3: CASSLPGLVVGEQYF. The CDR3 coding sequence is TGTGCCAGCAGCCTACCGGGACTAGTTGTAGGGGAGCAGTACTTC.

Here the CDR3 DNA reads TGCAGCGTTGCCCCGACAGGGGAACTCTACGGCTACACCTTC. Translating it yields CSVAPTGELYGYTF. The chain employs TRBV29-1 and TRBJ1-2; 8 nucleotides agree with TRBD1. V lost 4 bases, J lost 8 bases, and 12 bases stayed unmatched. This CDR3 spans 14 amino acids. Looked up from germline, CDR1 is SQVTM and CDR2 is ANQGSEA.

This clone appeared a few times. The rearrangement uses TRBV5-1 and TRBJ2-2, with 8 nucleotides matching TRBD1. J gave up 6 bases and V 3 bases, and 10 bases lay outside the gene matches. The CDR3 has 16 amino acids. The germline CDR1 and CDR2 sequences are SGHRS and YFSETQ. CDR3 residues: CASSSRDRTTAGELFF. The CDR3 coding sequence is TGCGCCAGCAGCTCACGGGACAGGACAACGGCCGGGGAGCTGTTTTTT.

V gene TRBV5-6 combines with J gene TRBJ1-3; D may be TRBD1 (5 bases). The V gene's germline CDR1 is SGHDT and CDR2 YYEEEE. The CDR3 has 14 residues. The V end was cut by 2 bases, the J end by 1 base, with 7 bases between. CDR3 amino acids: CASSFRTSGNTIYF. Here the CDR3 DNA reads TGTGCCAGCAGCTTTAGGACATCTGGAAACACCATATATTTT.

The V and J genes are TRBV15 and TRBJ1-5, with D maybe TRBD1 (5 bases). Germline V lookup: CDR1 LNHNV, CDR2 YYDKDF (reference sequence). The CDR3 runs to 16 residues. The V end was cut by 4 bases, the J end by 1 base, with 14 bases between. The CDR3 region has the DNA TGTGCCACCAGCAACTCGGGCAGGGTGAGCAATCAGCCCCAGCATTTT. It is translated as CATSNSGRVSNQPQHF. Together with reference TRBV15 and TRBJ1-5, the CDR3 gives the full variable domain: DAMVIQNPRYQVTQFGKPVTLSCSQTLNHNVMYWYQQKSSQAPKLLFHYYDKDFNNEADTPDNFQSRRPNTSFCFLDIRSPGLGDTAMYLCATSNSGRVSNQPQHFGDGTRLSIL.

This chain joins TRBV5-4 and TRBJ1-6; D is undetermined. CDR1 is SGHNT, CDR2 YYREEE, per germline (reference sequence). The CDR3 has 16 amino acids. V lost 3 bases and J 0 bases, leaving 10 bases between the germline ends. This CDR3 reads CASSYHPSSYNSPLHF. The CDR3 DNA reads as TGTGCCAGCAGCTATCATCCGAGCTCCTATAATTCACCCCTCCACTTT.

V gene TRBV10-3 combines with J gene TRBJ1-5; possibly TRBD1 for D (6 bases). Germline CDR1 reads ENHRY; CDR2 reads SYGVKD. The CDR3 runs 14 residues. Trimming left V 6 bases short and J 4 bases short, with 13 bases between. The CDR3 region has the DNA TGTGCCATCAGACCCGAGGACAGTAATCAGCCCCAGCATTTT. It is translated as CAIRPEDSNQPQHF.

The V and J genes are TRBV28 and TRBJ1-3; no firm D call. Trimming pared 6 bases from V and 4 bases from J, leaving 13 bases between. CDR3 length: 14 residues. Germline-derived CDR1 and CDR2 are MDHEN and SYDVKM. The CDR3 region has the DNA TGTGCCAGCAGCCAAGCGTTCGCCGGAAACACCATATATTTT. Encoded protein: CASSQAFAGNTIYF. Full variable domain (outside the CDR3, taken from reference TRBV28 and TRBJ1-3): DVKVTQSSRYLVKRTGEKVFLECVQDMDHENMFWYRQDPGLGLRLIYFSYDVKMKEKGDIPEGYSVSREKKERFSLILESASTNQTSMYLCASSQAFAGNTIYFGEGSWLTVV.

This chain uses TRBV10-1 with TRBJ2-7; D possibly uses TRBD1 or TRBD2 (5 bases each). Germline-derived CDR1 and CDR2 are WNHNN and SYGVQD (reference sequence). The CDR3 is 12 residues long. Between the trimmed V and J ends, which lost 10 bases and 2 bases, there was a span of 12 bases. CDR3 in DNA: TGCGCCACAGGGACGGGGACCTACGAGCAGTACTTC. This sequence encodes CATGTGTYEQYF.

This clone showed up just once. This chain uses TRBV11-3 with TRBJ2-3; 9 bases are a match to TRBD2. The CDR3 covers 16 residues. Trimming took 3 bases from V and 2 from J; bases not matched to a gene: 6. In germline, CDR1 is SGHNT, CDR2 YENEEA. The CDR3: CASSLAGTSSTDTQYF. CDR3 bases: TGTGCCAGCAGCTTGGCCGGGACTAGCTCCACAGATACGCAGTATTTT.

This chain uses TRBV30 with TRBJ2-7; TRBD2 agrees at 13 bases. V trimming: 0 bases; J trimming: 6 bases; junction bases outside the gene matches: 5. The CDR3 sequence is 15 residues long. CDR1 and CDR2 from the germline V gene are GTSNPN and SVGIG (reference sequence). CDR3 bases: TGTGCCTGGAGTGTAACTAGCGGGAGGGCCGCCGAGCAGTACTTC. Encoded protein: CAWSVTSGRAAEQYF. The full variable domain, its missing parts supplied by reference TRBV30 and TRBJ2-7, is SQTIHQWPATLVQPVGSPLSLECTVEGTSNPNLYWYRQAAGRGLQLLFYSVGIGQISSEVPQNLSASRPQDRQFILSSKKLLLSDSGFYLCAWSVTSGRAAEQYFGPGTRLTVT.

This clone occurred once. The chain carries TRBV6-5 and TRBJ1-1; D call uncertain. Trimming took off 10 bases at V and 3 bases at J, with 12 bases between the two ends. CDR3 length equals 12 residues. CDR1 is MNHEY, CDR2 SVGAGI, per germline. Written as DNA, the CDR3 is TGTGCCACCAACAACCCCTACACTGAAGCTTTCTTT. Translation gives CATNNPYTEAFF.